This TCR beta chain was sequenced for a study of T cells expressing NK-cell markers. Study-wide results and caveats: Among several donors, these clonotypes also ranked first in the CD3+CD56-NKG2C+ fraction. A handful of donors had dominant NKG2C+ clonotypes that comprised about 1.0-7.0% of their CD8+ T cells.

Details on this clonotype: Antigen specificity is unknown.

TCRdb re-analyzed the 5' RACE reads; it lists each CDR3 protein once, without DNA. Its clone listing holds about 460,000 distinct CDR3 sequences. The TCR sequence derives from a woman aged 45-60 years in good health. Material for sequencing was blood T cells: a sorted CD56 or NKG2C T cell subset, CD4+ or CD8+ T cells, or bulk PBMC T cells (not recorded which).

The CDR3 reads CASSQGFLREKLFF. The chain uses TRBV3-1 and TRBJ1-4. CDR1 and CDR2 from the germline V gene are LGHDT and YNNKEL (reference sequence). The CDR3 sequence is 14 residues long.